Here is one T cell receptor beta chain with its context. Because it lacks the conserved phenylalanine or tryptophan at the end, this CDR3 is likely a read error. The CDR3 covers 13 residues. V was clipped by 7 bases and J by 3 bases, with 12 bases between them. Looked up from germline, CDR1 is MNHEY and CDR2 is SVGEGT. The entry originates in a study of regulatory T cells in long-lasting Graves disease. Study at large: Antithyroid drugs had been taken under 3 months by newly diagnosed Graves' patients.

The time point here: newly diagnosed GD, antithyroid drugs for less than 3 months. RNA extracted from PBMCs served as the sequencing template. Relying on iRepertoire HTBI primers and Arm-PCR of CDR3 regions, the team built TCR beta libraries. MiXCR was run by TCRdb on the multiplex PCR reads, yielding one entry per CDR3 protein. The sample comprises about half a million distinct CDR3 sequences, approximately 12% of which are singletons, and roughly 8.9% rests with the top ten. The same data also went into a second study, on T cells in Graves' hyperthyroidism and ophthalmopathy. This second study notes: The study defined stable Graves' hyperthyroidism as no ophthalmopathy progression within 18 months. Most expanded thyroid clonotypes above 0.001 also appeared in blood.

V is TRBV6-2 or TRBV6-3 and J is TRBJ1-2, with unresolved D. The input for sequencing was peripheral blood mononuclear cells (PBMCs), taken at new diagnosis, from a patient treated with antithyroid drugs. The sequence was obtained from a young woman with Graves disease. The CDR3 bases are TGTGCCAGCACGGACCTACCCTACTATGGCTACACCCTC. This codes for CASTDLPYYGYTL.